This T cell receptor beta chain was observed in a study of shared clonotypes between healthy human individuals. Trimming took 0 bases from V and 1 from J, leaving 7 bases between them. This CDR3 is built from 15 residues. Germline V gene sequence: CDR1 SGHNT, CDR2 YENEEA. Measured with immunoSEQ multiplex PCR; TCRdb has only the in-frame clones, and not every one. The repertoire holds about 2.3 million clones, with 85% to 95% as singletons. Those who donated were healthy HIV-negative adults, with no recent acute infections or vaccinations reported. Sequenced material: naive CD4+ T cells from PBMCs. As to subset: CD45RA+ positively selected. The receptor was derived from a man between 18 and 29 years old in good health. Some clones in this sample may be carry-over from other donors' samples. The V and J genes are TRBV11-3 and TRBJ1-3; D gene unclear. The CDR3 DNA sequence: TGTGCCAGCAGCTTAGAGGTGGGGTCTGGAAACACCATATATTTT. As protein: CASSLEVGSGNTIYF.